Below are 28 T cell receptor beta chains sequenced from a single sample in a study of blood T cell repertoires in COVID-19. Some clones are missing from TCRdb's copy, which holds only in-frame ones; the method was immunoSEQ multiplex PCR. The sample comprises 140,000 to 150,000 clones, around 89% of which are singletons, and less than 3% rests with the top ten. Sequenced sample: peripheral blood. All receptors come from a man aged 55-75 years with active or convalescent COVID-19.

The chain recombines TRBV7-9 with TRBJ1-2; tentatively, D is TRBD1 (5 bases). This CDR3 is built from 13 residues. Germline V gene data show CDR1 as SEHNR and CDR2 as FQNEAQ (reference sequence). The V gene lost 1 base and the J gene lost 8 bases, with 11 bases spanning the gap. CDR3 loop: CASSLGQGGGYTF. For the CDR3, the DNA is TGTGCCAGCAGCTTAGGCCAGGGTGGGGGCTACACCTTC.

The chain uses TRBV28 and TRBJ1-5; D is unresolved. Germline CDR1 reads MDHEN; CDR2 reads SYDVKM. The V end lost 5 bases, the J end lost 9 bases, and 11 bases lay between the germline ends. The CDR3 is made up of 12 amino acids. CDR3 sequence (DNA): TGTGCCAGCAGTCTTGCAACCGGGCCCCAGCATTTT. Its protein product is CASSLATGPQHF. The whole variable domain, filled in from reference TRBV28 and TRBJ1-5, reads DVKVTQSSRYLVKRTGEKVFLECVQDMDHENMFWYRQDPGLGLRLIYFSYDVKMKEKGDIPEGYSVSREKKERFSLILESASTNQTSMYLCASSLATGPQHFGDGTRLSIL.

The chain links TRBV3-1 (or the pseudogene TRBV3-2) to TRBJ2-1; 7 nucleotides match TRBD2. The CDR3 totals 15 residues. J lost 7 bases, V lost 2 bases, and 8 bases had no gene match. Per the germline V gene, CDR1 is LGHDT and CDR2 is YNNKEL (reference sequence). The CDR3 nucleotides read TGTGCCAGCAGCCAAACAGCGGGAATAATTAATGAGCAGTTCTTC. Residues: CASSQTAGIINEQFF.

V and J are TRBV2 and TRBJ2-3; TRBD2 agrees at 8 bases. Germline V gives CDR1 SNHLY, CDR2 FYNNEI. The V gene end was trimmed by 8 bases and the J gene end by 4 bases; junction bases not matched to a gene: 5. The CDR3 covers 13 residues. The CDR3 DNA sequence: TGTGCCAGCCGAGCGGGAGAATCAGATACGCAGTATTTT. Translating it yields CASRAGESDTQYF.

In nucleotides, the CDR3 is TGTGCCAGTAAGGTTGGGCAGGTCAATGGCTACACCTTC. This sequence encodes CASKVGQVNGYTF. The V and J genes are TRBV19 and TRBJ1-2; D remains unclear. CDR1 is LNHDA, CDR2 SQIVND, per germline (reference sequence). V was shortened by 7 bases and J by 6 bases, with 15 bases between the two germline ends. The CDR3 length is 13 residues.

This clone was found a few times. This rearrangement joins TRBV21-1 to TRBJ2-7; the D call TRBD1 from the table was never checked on the DNA. TRBV21-1 is termed a pseudogene. The CDR3 loop spans 14 amino acids. Written as DNA, the CDR3 is TGTGCCAGCAGCACTTTACAGCTGCCGCTACGGCAGTACTTC. Translating gives CASSTLQLPLRQYF.

CDR3 in DNA: TGTGCCACCAGTGATTCCCGCTACGAGCAGTACTTC. Translation: CATSDSRYEQYF. The chain combines TRBV24-1 with TRBJ2-7; D gene unclear. CDR1 and CDR2 (germline): KGHDR, SFDVKD. Trimming took 2 bases from V and 3 from J, leaving 4 bases between them. The CDR3 spans 12 residues.

The DNA of the CDR3 is TGTGCCAGTAGTATGGGACAGGGTGAGGATGGCTACACCTTC. Its protein is CASSMGQGEDGYTF. The V and J genes are TRBV19 and TRBJ1-2; 9 positions match TRBD1. V shed 3 bases and J 6 bases; nucleotides not matched to a gene: 5. In germline, CDR1 is LNHDA, CDR2 SQIVND (reference sequence). The CDR3 consists of 14 residues.

The CDR3 bases are TGTGCCAGCAGTGAAGCAGGGACTAGCGGGGGGGACACAGATACGCAGTATTTT. Protein: CASSEAGTSGGDTDTQYF. The chain links TRBV2 to TRBJ2-3; the match to TRBD2 covers 16 bases. The germline V gene has CDR1 SNHLY and CDR2 FYNNEI. J was trimmed by 2 bases and V by 0 bases; bases with no gene match: 2. This CDR3 spans 18 amino acids. The variable domain in full, completed from reference TRBV2 and TRBJ2-3, reads EPEVTQTPSHQVTQMGQEVILRCVPISNHLYFYWYRQILGQKVEFLVSFYNNEISEKSEIFDDQFSVERPDGSNFTLKIRSTKLEDSAMYFCASSEAGTSGGDTDTQYFGPGTRLTVL.

As DNA, the CDR3 is TGTGCCAGCAGCTTCAGGGGGCCCACAGATACGCAGTATTTT. Amino acids: CASSFRGPTDTQYF. This chain uses TRBV7-2 with TRBJ2-3; 8 nucleotides align to TRBD1. The CDR3 covers 14 residues. With V trimmed by 3 bases and J by 2 bases, 1 base remained unmatched. Germline values: CDR1 SGHTA, CDR2 FQGNSA. Filled out from reference TRBV7-2 and TRBJ2-3, the complete variable domain reads GAGVSQSPSNKVTEKGKDVELRCDPISGHTALYWYRQSLGQGLEFLIYFQGNSAPDKSGLPSDRFSAERTGGSVSTLTIQRTQQEDSAVYLCASSFRGPTDTQYFGPGTRLTVL.

This clone came up a few times. This chain connects TRBV7-3 to TRBJ2-1; TRBD1 matches at 8 bases. Looked up from germline, CDR1 is SGHTA and CDR2 is FQGTGA. The V segment lost 4 bases and the J segment 8 bases; nucleotides outside the gene matches: 25. This CDR3 has 20 amino acids. CDR3 sequence reads: CASSSQPMGQALRFGDEQFF. CDR3 in DNA: TGTGCCAGCAGCTCTCAACCGATGGGACAGGCTCTCCGTTTCGGAGATGAGCAGTTCTTC.

The chain employs TRBV12-3 or TRBV12-4 and TRBJ1-5; D is uncertain. V shed 3 bases and J shed 5 bases, with 5 bases lying between them. The CDR3 spans 12 residues. The CDR3 nucleotides are TGTGCCAGCAGTTTGTCAGATCAGCCCCAGCATTTT. Amino acid sequence: CASSLSDQPQHF.

The genes are TRBV7-9 and TRBJ1-6; D not resolved. This CDR3 has 12 amino acids. Trimming left V 5 bases short and J 9 bases short, with 8 bases between. Germline values: CDR1 SEHNR, CDR2 FQNEAQ (reference sequence). CDR3 amino acids: CASSPAGSPLHF. In nucleotides, the CDR3 is TGTGCCAGCAGCCCAGCGGGTTCACCCCTCCACTTT.

V and J are TRBV2 and TRBJ2-7; D not resolved. V was shortened by 3 bases and J by 3 bases, with 3 bases between the two germline ends. CDR1 is SNHLY, CDR2 FYNNEI, per germline. The CDR3 length is 11 residues. The CDR3 DNA reads as TGTGCCAGCAGTGAGCGCTACGAGCAGTACTTC. As protein: CASSERYEQYF.

V gene TRBV7-9 combines with J gene TRBJ1-4, with 10 bases lining up with TRBD1. The CDR3 covers 12 residues. V lost 11 bases to trimming and J lost 8 bases; unmatched junction nucleotides: 5. CDR1 and CDR2 (germline): SEHNR, FQNEAQ (reference sequence). CDR3 DNA sequence: TGTGCCGGCGGGACAGGGGAGGAAAAACTGTTTTTT. Amino acid sequence: CAGGTGEEKLFF.

This clone was observed once. The genes are TRBV2 and TRBJ2-7; D gene uncertain. The CDR3 has 14 amino acids. V lost 5 bases, J lost 5 bases, and 16 bases lay in between. Germline-derived CDR1 and CDR2 are SNHLY and FYNNEI. This CDR3 is CASSPATSGDEQYF. CDR3 in DNA: TGTGCCAGCAGTCCTGCCACCTCCGGAGACGAGCAGTACTTC.

The chain is built from TRBV7-3 and TRBJ2-1, with 12 bases that match TRBD2. Germline V gene lookup returns CDR1 SGHTA and CDR2 FQGTGA. With V trimmed by 2 bases and J by 7 bases, 9 bases remained unmatched. The length of the CDR3 is 17 residues. The CDR3 DNA sequence: TGTGCCAGCAGCTTAGGGACTAGCGGGTTGAGGGGGAATGAGCAGTTCTTC. It specifies CASSLGTSGLRGNEQFF.

V usage is TRBV20-1 and J usage is TRBJ2-7; D ambiguous. In germline, CDR1 is DFQATT, CDR2 SNEGSKA (reference sequence). V was cut by 5 bases and J by 5 bases, with 7 bases left in between. CDR3 length: 10 residues. CDR3 loop: CSALLHEQYF. CDR3 DNA: TGCAGTGCTTTACTCCACGAGCAGTACTTC.

This chain uses TRBV29-1 with TRBJ1-2; 8 positions agree with TRBD1. Germline CDR1 reads SQVTM; CDR2 reads ANQGSEA. V dropped 2 bases and J dropped 8; count of bases not matched to a gene: 10. The CDR3 totals 14 residues. CDR3 loop: CSVEPGTGGKGYTF. The CDR3 DNA reads TGCAGCGTTGAACCCGGGACAGGTGGGAAAGGCTACACCTTC. The complete variable domain, with remaining parts taken from reference TRBV29-1 and TRBJ1-2, reads SAVISQKPSRDICQRGTSLTIQCQVDSQVTMMFWYRQQPGQSLTLIATANQGSEATYESGFVIDKFPISRPNLTFSTLTVSNMSPEDSSIYLCSVEPGTGGKGYTFGSGTRLTVV.

A word on this clone: This CDR3 is also generated by other DNA sequences in the sample. The chain employs TRBV9 and TRBJ1-3, with D perhaps matching TRBD1 (5 bases). Trimming shortened V by 5 bases and J by 1 base, and 10 bases separated the two germline ends. CDR3 length: 14 amino acids. Germline values: CDR1 SGDLS, CDR2 YYNGEE. CDR3 nucleotides: TGTGCCAGCAGTGCTGGGGGGTCTGGAAACACCATATATTTT. Translating it yields CASSAGGSGNTIYF.

The chain joins TRBV5-8 to TRBJ1-6; no clear D gene. Trimming took off 2 bases at V and 10 bases at J, with 13 bases between the two ends. Germline V gives CDR1 SGHTS, CDR2 YDEGEE. This CDR3 has 14 residues. The CDR3 reads CASSFNSWHSPLHF. CDR3 coding DNA: TGTGCCAGCAGCTTTAACAGTTGGCACTCACCCCTCCACTTT.

The V and J genes are TRBV12-5 and TRBJ1-1; the D is unclear. Trimming took 6 bases from V and 0 from J, leaving 14 bases between them. Looked up from germline, CDR1 is LGHNT and CDR2 is FRNRAP. The CDR3 is 15 amino acids. This CDR3 is CASGPRGFMNTEAFF. CDR3 in DNA: TGTGCTAGTGGACCCCGGGGTTTCATGAACACTGAAGCTTTCTTT.

CDR3 sequence (DNA): TGCAGTGCTAGCACAGTCCACGAGCAGTACTTC. Its translation is CSASTVHEQYF. The J gene is TRBJ2-7, the V gene TRBV20-1; D gene unclear. Per germline, CDR1 DFQATT and CDR2 SNEGSKA (reference sequence). The CDR3 length is 11 residues. With 3 bases removed from V and 5 bases from J, the gap between germline ends came to 8 bases.

The chain has TRBV19 and TRBJ2-4, with 8 bases that match TRBD1. The CDR3 is 16 residues long. The germline gives CDR1 LNHDA, CDR2 SQIVND (reference sequence). With 4 bases clipped from V and 3 bases from J, the junction kept 8 bases outside the gene matches. Here the CDR3 reads CASSSDRGIVKNIQYF. Here the CDR3 DNA reads TGTGCCAGTAGTAGCGACAGGGGAATTGTCAAAAACATTCAGTACTTC.

V gene TRBV18 combines with J gene TRBJ1-3, with 7 nucleotides matching TRBD1. V was pared by 6 bases and J by 0 bases, with 17 bases of the junction left unmatched. Germline V CDR1 and CDR2: KGHSH, LQKENI. The CDR3 loop spans 19 amino acids. Here the CDR3 reads CASSPANSRQGGSGNTIYF. The CDR3 coding sequence is TGTGCCAGCTCTCCCGCCAATTCACGACAGGGAGGCTCTGGAAACACCATATATTTT.

This clone occurred once. CDR3 protein: CASSLGGQKYQETQYF. The CDR3 DNA reads as TGTGCCAGCAGCTTGGGAGGACAGAAGTACCAAGAGACCCAGTACTTC. V gene TRBV5-4 combines with J gene TRBJ2-5, with D possibly TRBD1 on 6 matching bases. The ends were cut back, 0 bases at V and 0 bases at J, with 12 bases in the middle. The CDR3 consists of 16 residues. Germline-derived CDR1 and CDR2 are SGHNT and YYREEE (reference sequence).

This clone was observed once. The V call is TRBV3-1 (or the pseudogene TRBV3-2), the J call TRBJ1-1, with a tentative D call TRBD1 (6 bases). The CDR3 consists of 21 residues. The germline V gene has CDR1 LGHDT and CDR2 YNNKEL (reference sequence). The ends were cut back, 0 bases at V and 12 bases at J, with 38 bases in the middle. CDR3: CASSQDREDPRGVCSGHRTFF. The CDR3 DNA reads as TGTGCCAGCAGCCAAGACCGAGAAGATCCAAGAGGCGTATGTTCGGGACACCGGACTTTCTTT.

The rearrangement uses TRBV29-1 and TRBJ2-5; 8 bases agree with TRBD1. The junction had 4 bases not matched to a gene; V was cut back by 6 bases and J by 1 base. CDR1 SQVTM and CDR2 ANQGSEA come from the germline V gene. CDR3 length: 13 residues. CDR3 coding DNA: TGCAGCGTGGAGCAGGGGGCCCAAGAGACCCAGTACTTC. Its protein is CSVEQGAQETQYF.